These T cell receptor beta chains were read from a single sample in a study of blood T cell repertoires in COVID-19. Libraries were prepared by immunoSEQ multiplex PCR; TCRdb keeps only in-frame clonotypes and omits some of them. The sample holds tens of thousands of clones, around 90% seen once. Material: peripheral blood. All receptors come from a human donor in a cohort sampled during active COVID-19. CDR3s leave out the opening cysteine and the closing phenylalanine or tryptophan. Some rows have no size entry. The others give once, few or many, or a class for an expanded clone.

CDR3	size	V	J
ASSPGGVLDEKLF	NA	TRBV18	TRBJ1-4
ASSSLGGGFREKLF	NA	TRBV7-9	TRBJ1-4
ASSKTPGLAGD	NA	TRBV19	TRBJ2-5
ASSELGGLTDTQY	NA	TRBV6-1	TRBJ2-3
ASRGGVFQPQH	once	TRBV27	TRBJ1-5
ASSRTTGLNTEAF	NA	TRBV18	TRBJ1-1
ASSPGGAGGETQY	NA	TRBV7-2	TRBJ2-5
ASSLGGSYNEQF	NA	TRBV14	TRBJ2-1
ASSRADEQY	NA	TRBV6-5	TRBJ2-7
ASSLETGSGNEQF	NA	TRBV5-6	TRBJ2-1
ASSLGVGDNNEQF	NA	TRBV11-2	TRBJ2-1
ASGNGGVGEKLF	NA	TRBV11-2	TRBJ1-4
ASSQVRTGLGEQY	NA	TRBV14	TRBJ2-7
ASSPLAGGPHEQF	NA	TRBV27	TRBJ2-1
ASRTGLAGVEQY	NA	TRBV2	TRBJ2-7
ASSYSYREPYEQY	once	TRBV6-6	TRBJ2-7
ASSFLTDTQY	NA	TRBV12-3/TRBV12-4	TRBJ2-3
ASSLSKTGYGYT	NA	TRBV27	TRBJ1-2
ASRQEGLEVYEQY	NA	TRBV27	TRBJ2-7
ATSDYRGGPYNEQF	NA	TRBV24-1	TRBJ2-1
ASSLHGQGARYGYT	NA	TRBV4-2	TRBJ1-2
ASSSFSGRSYEQY	NA	TRBV5-1	TRBJ2-7
ASSGLAAVGEQF	NA	TRBV2	TRBJ2-1
AWGDGRGSGETQY	NA	TRBV30	TRBJ2-5
ASSAFKAGGSYEQY	NA	TRBV28	TRBJ2-7
ASSTLQRDAEAF	NA	TRBV14	TRBJ1-1
ASRQPGLAGVEQF	NA	TRBV6-6	TRBJ2-1
ASPTTAHRDYEQY	NA	TRBV5-1	TRBJ2-7
ASSQSGSWHNEQF	NA	TRBV14	TRBJ2-1
ASSARVSNTEAF	NA	TRBV9	TRBJ1-1
ASGTGGRDTQY	few	TRBV25-1	TRBJ2-3
ASSQRETSSDTQY	NA	TRBV3-1/TRBV3-2	TRBJ2-3
ASSLYYEETQY	NA	TRBV7-3	TRBJ2-5
AISSSTSGANVLT	NA	TRBV10-3	TRBJ2-6
SVGGAGQGPGNTIY	NA	TRBV29-1	TRBJ1-3
ASTSIWGEGRDEQF	NA	TRBV11-3	TRBJ2-1
ASSWTGVDTEAF	NA	TRBV6-2/TRBV6-3	TRBJ1-1
ASSSTSSGANVLT	NA	TRBV11-2	TRBJ2-6
ASSDSRGTNYGYT	NA	TRBV6-4	TRBJ1-2
ASSMGQDGSPLH	NA	TRBV19	TRBJ1-6
ASRRRSGANVLT	NA	TRBV6-5	TRBJ2-6
ASSQGRDYGYT	NA	TRBV4-2	TRBJ1-2
ASSTTGADTEAF	NA	TRBV11-2	TRBJ1-1
ASSLGQGAGRGEKLF	NA	TRBV5-5	TRBJ1-4
ASSPRQSLGEKLF	NA	TRBV7-9	TRBJ1-4
ATSDVYEQY	NA	TRBV24-1	TRBJ2-7